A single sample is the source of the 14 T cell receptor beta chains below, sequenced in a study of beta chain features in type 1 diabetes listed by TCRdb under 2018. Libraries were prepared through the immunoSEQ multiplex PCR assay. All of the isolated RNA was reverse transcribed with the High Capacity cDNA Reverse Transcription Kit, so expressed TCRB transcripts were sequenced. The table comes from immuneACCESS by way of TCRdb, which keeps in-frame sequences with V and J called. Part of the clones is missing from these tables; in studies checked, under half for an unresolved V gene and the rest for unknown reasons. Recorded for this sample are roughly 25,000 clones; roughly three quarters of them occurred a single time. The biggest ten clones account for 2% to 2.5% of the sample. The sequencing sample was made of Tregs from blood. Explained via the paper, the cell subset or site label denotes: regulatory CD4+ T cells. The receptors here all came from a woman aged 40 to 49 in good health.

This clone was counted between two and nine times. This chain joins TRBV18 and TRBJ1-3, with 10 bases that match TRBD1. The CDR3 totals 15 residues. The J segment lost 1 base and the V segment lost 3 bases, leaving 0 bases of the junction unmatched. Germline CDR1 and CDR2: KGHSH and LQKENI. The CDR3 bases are TGTGCCAGCTCACCGGGACAGGGGTCTGGAAACACCATATATTTT. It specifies CASSPGQGSGNTIYF. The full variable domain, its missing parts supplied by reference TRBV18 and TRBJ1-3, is NAGVMQNPRHLVRRRGQEARLRCSPMKGHSHVYWYRQLPEEGLKFMVYLQKENIIDESGMPKERFSAEFPKEGPSILRIQQVVRGDSAAYFCASSPGQGSGNTIYFGEGSWLTVV.

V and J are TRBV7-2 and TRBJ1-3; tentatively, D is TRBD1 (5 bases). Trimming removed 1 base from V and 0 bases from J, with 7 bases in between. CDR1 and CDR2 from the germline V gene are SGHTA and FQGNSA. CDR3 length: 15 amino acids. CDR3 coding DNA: TGTGCCAGCAGCTTAGTGGGGGGCTCTGGAAACACCATATATTTT. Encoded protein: CASSLVGGSGNTIYF.

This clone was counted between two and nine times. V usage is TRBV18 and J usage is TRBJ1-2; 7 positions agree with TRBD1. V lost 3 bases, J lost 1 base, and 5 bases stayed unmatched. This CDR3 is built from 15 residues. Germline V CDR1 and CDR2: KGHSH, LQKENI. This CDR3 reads CASSPRTGDNYGYTF. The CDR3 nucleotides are TGTGCCAGCTCACCCAGGACAGGAGATAACTATGGCTACACCTTC.

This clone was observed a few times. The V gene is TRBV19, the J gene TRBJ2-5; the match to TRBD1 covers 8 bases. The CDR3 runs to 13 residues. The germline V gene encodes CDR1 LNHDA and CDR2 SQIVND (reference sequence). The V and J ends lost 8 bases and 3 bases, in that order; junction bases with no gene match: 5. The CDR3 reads CASRKQGEETQYF. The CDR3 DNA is TGTGCCAGTCGAAAACAGGGGGAAGAGACCCAGTACTTC.

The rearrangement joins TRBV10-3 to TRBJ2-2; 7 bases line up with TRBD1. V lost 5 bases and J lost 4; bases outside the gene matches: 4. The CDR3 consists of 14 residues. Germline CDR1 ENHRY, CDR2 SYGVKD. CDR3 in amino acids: CAISPGTATGELFF. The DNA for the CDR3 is TGTGCCATCAGTCCCGGGACAGCCACCGGGGAGCTGTTTTTT.

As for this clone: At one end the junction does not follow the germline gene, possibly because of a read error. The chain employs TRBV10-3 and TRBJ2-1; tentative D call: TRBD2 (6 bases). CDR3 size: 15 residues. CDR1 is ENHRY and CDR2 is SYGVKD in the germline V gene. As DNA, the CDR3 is TGTGCCATCAGTGATCTGGCGGGGCCATACAGTGAGCAGTTCTTC. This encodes CAISDLAGPYSEQFF.

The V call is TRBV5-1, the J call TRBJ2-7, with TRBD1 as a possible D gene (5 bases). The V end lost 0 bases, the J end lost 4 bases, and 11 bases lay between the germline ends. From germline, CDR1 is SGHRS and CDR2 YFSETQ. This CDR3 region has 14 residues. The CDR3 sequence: CASSLAPGKYEQYF. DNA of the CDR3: TGCGCCAGCAGCTTGGCACCAGGGAAGTACGAGCAGTACTTC.

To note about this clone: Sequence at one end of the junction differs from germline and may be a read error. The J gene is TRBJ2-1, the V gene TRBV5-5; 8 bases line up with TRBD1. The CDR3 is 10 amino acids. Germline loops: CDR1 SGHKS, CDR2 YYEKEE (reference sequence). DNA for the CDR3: TGTGCCAGCAACCTGGACAGGGTAATCTTC. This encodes CASNLDRVIF.

The chain's CDR3 is CATEGGATDTQYF. The CDR3 DNA is TGTGCCACCGAGGGAGGGGCTACAGATACGCAGTATTTT. This chain links TRBV6-6 with TRBJ2-3, with 7 bases lining up with TRBD2. The germline CDR1 and CDR2 sequences are MNHNY and SVGAGI (reference sequence). CDR3 length: 13 residues. Trimming at V came to 10 bases and at J to 3 bases, leaving 7 bases not matched to a gene.

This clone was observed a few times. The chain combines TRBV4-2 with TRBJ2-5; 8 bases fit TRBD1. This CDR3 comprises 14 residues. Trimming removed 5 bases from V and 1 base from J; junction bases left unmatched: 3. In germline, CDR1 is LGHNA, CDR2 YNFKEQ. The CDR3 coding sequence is TGTGCCAGCAGCACGGGACAGGCCCAAGAGACCCAGTACTTC. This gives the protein CASSTGQAQETQYF.

The CDR3 DNA reads TGTGCCAGCAGCCGAGGCAACACAGACAGGCACGAGGAGACCCAGTACTTC. Translation: CASSRGNTDRHEETQYF. The chain couples TRBV7-6 to TRBJ2-5; possible D gene TRBD1, 6 bases. This CDR3 is built from 17 residues. V was shortened by 5 bases and J by 5 bases, with 24 bases between the two germline ends. Germline V CDR1 and CDR2: SGHVS, FNYEAQ. Drawing the rest from reference TRBV7-6 and TRBJ2-5, the complete variable domain is GAGVSQSPRYKVTKRGQDVALRCDPISGHVSLYWYRQALGQGPEFLTYFNYEAQQDKSGLPNDRFSAERPEGSISTLTIQRTEQRDSAMYRCASSRGNTDRHEETQYFGPGTRLLVL.

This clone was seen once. The CDR3, as DNA: TGTGCCAGCAGCCTGTCCCTACAGGGTTTCCCTGGAAACACCATATATTTT. Amino acid sequence: CASSLSLQGFPGNTIYF. The rearrangement joins TRBV13 to TRBJ1-3, with D tentatively TRBD1 (6 bases). The CDR3 totals 17 residues. V lost 5 bases and J 2 bases, leaving 19 bases between the germline ends. Germline CDR1 and CDR2: PRHDT and FYEKMQ (reference sequence).

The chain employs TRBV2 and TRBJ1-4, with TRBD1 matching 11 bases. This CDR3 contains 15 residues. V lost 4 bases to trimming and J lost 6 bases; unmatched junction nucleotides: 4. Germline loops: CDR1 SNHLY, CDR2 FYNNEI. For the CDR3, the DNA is TGTGCCAGCAGTGGGACAGGGGGCAGGGATGAAAAACTGTTTTTT. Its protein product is CASSGTGGRDEKLFF.

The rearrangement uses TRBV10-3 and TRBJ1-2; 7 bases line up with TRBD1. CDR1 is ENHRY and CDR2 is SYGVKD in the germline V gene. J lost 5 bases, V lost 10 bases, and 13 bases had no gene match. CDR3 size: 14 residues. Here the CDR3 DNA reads TGTGCCACCACTCGGACAGGAGTTGAGTATGGCTACACCTTC. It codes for CATTRTGVEYGYTF.